This entry is about one T cell receptor (beta chain). Its antigen is unidentified. Assayed TCR templates numbered 80,000 to 100,000 for each sample. Only in-frame clones appear in the TCRdb table, and some are missing; sequencing was by immunoSEQ multiplex PCR. Of roughly 93,000 clones listed, 85% to 95% are singletons. These data originate in a study of siplizumab effects on memory and regulatory T cells. There are 16 residues in the CDR3. Germline CDR1 reads SNHLY; CDR2 reads FYNNEI. V gave up 5 bases and J gave up 6 bases; unmatched junction bases: 11. Regarding the study as a whole: Assignment to unstimulated subsets succeeded for only a minor fraction of the alloreactive clones. Naive T cells appeared more varied than memory cells and looked like key alloresponse contributors.

The V gene is TRBV2, the J gene TRBJ2-1; 9 bases line up with TRBD2. The sequenced material came from non-Treg CD4+ T cells sorted from blood. The receptor was derived from a human donor in good health. CDR3 sequence reads: CASSQKREAISNEQFF. The CDR3 nucleotides read TGTGCCAGCAGTCAAAAGCGGGAGGCAATATCCAATGAGCAGTTCTTC.